This TCR beta chain stems from a study of Ad26.COV2.S vaccination and SARS-CoV-2 variants. Study summary: Intramuscular Ad26.COV2.S doses were given once or twice, 56 days apart. General study findings and limits: Responses of T cells in total may have been underestimated by the TCR breadth and depth analyses.

Described treatment: 15 to 20 received Ad26.COV2.S at low or high dose, single or two shots; about five received placebo; per-sample allocation not given. Sampling was performed 63 days after the first vaccine or placebo injection. At a Boston site, the person donating was an adult of 18-55 years. An Ad26 vector that expressed Wuhan-strain SARS-CoV-2 spike constituted the vaccine. In the case of this clone: No antigen is known for it.

Repertoires were generated with immunoSEQ multiplex PCR, while TCRdb's copy carries only in-frame clones and drops some. The sample lists about 470,000 clones; about 90% were seen once. This CDR3 region has 17 residues. V was pared by 4 bases and J by 0 bases, with 10 bases of the junction left unmatched. Germline-derived CDR1 and CDR2 are SGHTA and FQGNSA. The receptor's source is a person aged 18-60 years who received the Ad26.COV2.S COVID-19 vaccine or a placebo. The gene calls are TRBV7-2 and TRBJ2-7; 9 bases align to TRBD2. This specimen consisted of peripheral blood, obtained in a trial of Ad26.COV2.S vaccine versus placebo. CDR3 in DNA: TGTGCCAGCAGCTCAGCGCGGGGGGGAGAAAACTCCTACGAGCAGTACTTC. It codes for CASSSARGGENSYEQYF.